The following is a T cell receptor (beta chain) sequence with its context. Its target is not known. The study ran its PCR with 60 Vbeta and 13 Jbeta primers. As handled by the study authors: An analysis performed later counted 74 million or so unique TCR beta chains (approximately 12 million of them shared). Only in-frame clones appear in the TCRdb table, and some are missing; sequencing was by immunoSEQ multiplex PCR. V, J and clone size derive from that table, while D and trimming were established from the DNA sequence. The data hold about 160,000 clones, with roughly 88% observed a single time. The data are from a study of cytomegalovirus exposure and HLA in healthy donors. Background on the study: HLA-typed donors contributed 65 million to 85 million unique TCRs, which were held in an early data release. Study-level points and caveats: Among TCR beta chains, those listed as cytomegalovirus-associated numbered about 160. Immune exposure information comprised only CMV serostatus.

V was pared by 2 bases and J by 10 bases, with 18 bases between. Germline CDR1 MNHEY, CDR2 SVGAGI. The CDR3 extends over 15 amino acids. The V and J genes are TRBV6-5 and TRBJ2-1; a weak D match, TRBD2 (6 bases). Sequenced material: PBMCs. The TCR originated in a woman aged 18-29 years in good health and CMV-seronegative. CDR3 nucleotide sequence: TGTGCCAGCAGTTACGCGGGGAGATCCACAATGGAGCAGTTCTTC. It specifies CASSYAGRSTMEQFF.